This passage covers 8 T cell receptor beta chains from one sample sequenced in a study of shared clonotypes between healthy human individuals. Sequencing was performed with immunoSEQ multiplex PCR; in TCRdb, only in-frame clones are kept and a portion is missing. The profile shows about 1.5 million clones, about 98% of them singletons. Sequencing was performed on naive CD4+ T cells sorted from blood. Documented subset: CD45RA+ positively selected. The receptors were sampled from a man in his thirties or forties in good health.

As concerns this clone: The sample holds other DNA sequences that translate to the same CDR3. V and J are TRBV5-1 and TRBJ2-1; 12 nucleotides line up with TRBD2. The CDR3 totals 15 residues. Germline V gene data show CDR1 as SGHRS and CDR2 as YFSETQ. J was trimmed by 7 bases and V by 4 bases; bases with no gene match: 6. The DNA of the CDR3 is TGCGCCAGCAGCCCCCTAGCGGGAGGGGGAAATGAGCAGTTCTTC. Its protein product is CASSPLAGGGNEQFF.

The rearrangement joins TRBV19 to TRBJ2-5; no definite D call. In germline, CDR1 is LNHDA, CDR2 SQIVND (reference sequence). V lost 3 bases and J lost 2, with 10 bases in between. The CDR3 sequence is 14 residues long. The CDR3 region has the DNA TGTGCCAGTAGTATCTTCCTTGGGCAAGAGACCCAGTACTTC. Its translation: CASSIFLGQETQYF.

This clone was found a few times. The V call is TRBV18, the J call TRBJ2-7; 9 bases match TRBD2. The V gene's germline CDR1 is KGHSH and CDR2 LQKENI. V lost 3 bases to trimming and J lost 6 bases; unmatched junction nucleotides: 15. The CDR3 totals 17 residues. The DNA for the CDR3 is TGTGCCAGCTCACCCATTACAGCGGGAGGCCTGACTATCGAGCAGTACTTC. This sequence encodes CASSPITAGGLTIEQYF.

This clone appeared a single time. This rearrangement joins TRBV6-5 to TRBJ2-1; 7 nucleotides line up with TRBD1. The CDR3 totals 14 residues. With 10 bases clipped from V and 4 bases from J, the junction kept 10 bases outside the gene matches. The germline CDR1 and CDR2 sequences are MNHEY and SVGAGI. In DNA, the CDR3 is TGTGCCACATCGGGACAGCTACAATACAATGAGCAGTTCTTC. Encoded protein: CATSGQLQYNEQFF.

Here the CDR3 reads CASSPWRAPDTQYF. CDR3 nucleotides: TGTGCCAGCAGCCCCTGGAGGGCCCCGGATACGCAGTATTTT. This chain links TRBV7-2 with TRBJ2-3; D possibly corresponds to TRBD2 (6 bases). This CDR3 contains 14 residues. Trimming took off 5 bases at V and 6 bases at J, with 15 bases between the two ends. The germline V gene has CDR1 SGHTA and CDR2 FQGNSA.

The count of this clone is one. The V gene is TRBV6-5, the J gene TRBJ1-1; TRBD1 might be the D (5 bases). Between the trimmed V and J ends, which lost 11 bases and 1 base, there was a span of 11 bases. There are 12 residues in the CDR3. Germline-derived CDR1 and CDR2 are MNHEY and SVGAGI. CDR3 nucleotides: TGTGCCGCAGGGTGGGCGAACACTGAAGCTTTCTTT. It specifies CAAGWANTEAFF.

The chain combines TRBV2 with TRBJ2-7; 10 positions match TRBD1. The V gene's germline CDR1 is SNHLY and CDR2 FYNNEI. Trimming cost V 10 bases and J 4 bases; bases outside gene matches: 4. The CDR3 runs to 12 residues. CDR3 region: CATGQGGYEQYF. CDR3 in DNA: TGTGCCACCGGACAGGGGGGTTACGAGCAGTACTTC.

The V call is TRBV2, the J call TRBJ2-3; D is unclear. V dropped 7 bases and J dropped 0 bases, with 8 bases sitting between them. The CDR3 length is 13 residues. CDR1 is SNHLY, CDR2 FYNNEI, per germline. The CDR3 nucleotides read TGTGCCAGCATCTACAGTAGCACAGATACGCAGTATTTT. Translating it yields CASIYSSTDTQYF.